This TCR beta chain originates from a study of blood T cell repertoires in COVID-19. Across the study: Acute-phase and convalescent COVID-19 samples originated in the United States, Italy and Spain. Nucleic acid was either cDNA or gDNA, and it came from T cells, B-cell-depleted T cells, or PBMCs.

Authors' processing steps: Scientists estimated how many nucleated cells there were by amplifying reference gene primers. Profiling relied on immunoSEQ multiplex PCR, and the TCRdb table lists in-frame clones only, not all of them. V, J and clone size are taken as reported in that table, and D and trimming were inferred from the DNA itself. The sample comprises 90,000 to 120,000 clones, about four fifths of which are singletons, and 4.2% rests with the top ten. Trimming cost V 3 bases and J 6 bases; bases outside gene matches: 3. There are 14 residues in the CDR3. Germline-derived CDR1 and CDR2 are SGHAT and FQNNGV.

The rearrangement joins TRBV11-2 to TRBJ2-1, with TRBD2 identical over 9 bases. Sequenced sample: peripheral blood. This sequence originates from a human donor in a cohort sampled during active COVID-19. CDR3: CASSLSGRSNEQFF. The CDR3 DNA follows: TGTGCCAGCAGCTTGAGCGGGAGGTCCAATGAGCAGTTCTTC. Full variable domain (outside the CDR3, taken from reference TRBV11-2 and TRBJ2-1): EAGVAQSPRYKIIEKRQSVAFWCNPISGHATLYWYQQILGQGPKLLIQFQNNGVVDDSQLPKDRFSAERLKGVDSTLKIQPAKLEDSAVYLCASSLSGRSNEQFFGPGTRLTVL.